The TCR beta chain described here comes from a study of graft-versus-host responses after intestinal transplantation. Overall study: Following induction with anti-thymocyte globulin, all recipients were given tacrolimus and steroids for 2 to 4 years. Study-wide results and caveats: GvH clones turned up in recipient marrow; some had shown up first in ileum or blood. Early after transplant, HvG declines were associated with peak levels of circulating GvH clones.

The CDR3 has 15 residues. V dropped 3 bases and J dropped 5; count of bases not matched to a gene: 6. Germline V gene lookup returns CDR1 LNHNV and CDR2 YYDKDF (reference sequence). The method was immunoSEQ multiplex PCR; TCRdb's version includes in-frame clones alone and lacks a portion of them. The table has over 45,000 clones, roughly 90% seen once. In regard to this clone: Its matching antigen is unknown.

The receptor's source is a human donor who was the organ donor for an intestinal transplant. The chain has TRBV15 and TRBJ2-1; TRBD1 matches 8 bases. Sequencing used unstimulated CD4+ T cells sorted from spleen or lymph node cells, obtained before transplant. Here the CDR3 DNA reads TGTGCCACCAGCAGCGAGGGGACAGGCAACAATGAGCAGTTCTTC. It is translated as CATSSEGTGNNEQFF.